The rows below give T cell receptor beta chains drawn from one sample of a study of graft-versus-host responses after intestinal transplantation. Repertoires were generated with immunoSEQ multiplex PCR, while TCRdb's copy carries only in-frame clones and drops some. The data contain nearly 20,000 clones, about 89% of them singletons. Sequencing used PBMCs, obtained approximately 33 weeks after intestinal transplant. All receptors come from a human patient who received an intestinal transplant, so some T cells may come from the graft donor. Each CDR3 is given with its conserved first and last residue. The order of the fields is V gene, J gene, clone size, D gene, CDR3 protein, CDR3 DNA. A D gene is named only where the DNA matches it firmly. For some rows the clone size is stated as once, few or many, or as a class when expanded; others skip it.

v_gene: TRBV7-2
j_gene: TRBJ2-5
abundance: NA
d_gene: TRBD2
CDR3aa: CASTIGGGKETQYF
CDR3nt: TGTGCCAGCACGATCGGGGGGGGGAAAGAGACCCAGTACTTC

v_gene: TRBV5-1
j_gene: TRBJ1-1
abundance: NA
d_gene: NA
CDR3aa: CASSLKWEQGWVGSAEAFF
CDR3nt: TGCGCCAGCAGCTTGAAATGGGAACAGGGTTGGGTAGGATCCGCTGAAGCTTTCTTT

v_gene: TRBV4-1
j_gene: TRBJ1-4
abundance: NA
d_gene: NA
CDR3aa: CASSQGGVRLYNEKLFF
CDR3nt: TGCGCCAGCAGCCAAGGAGGGGTACGCCTTTATAATGAAAAACTGTTTTTT

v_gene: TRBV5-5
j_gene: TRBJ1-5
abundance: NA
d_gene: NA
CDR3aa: CASSPIIFQPQHF
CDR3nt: TGTGCCAGCAGCCCTATTATCTTTCAGCCCCAGCATTTT

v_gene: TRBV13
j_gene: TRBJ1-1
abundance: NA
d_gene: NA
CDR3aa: CASSTTRGGGAFF
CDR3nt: TGTGCCAGCAGCACAACCAGGGGCGGAGGAGCTTTCTTT

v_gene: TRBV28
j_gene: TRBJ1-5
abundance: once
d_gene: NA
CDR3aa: CATSPDQPQHF
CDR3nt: TGTGCCACGTCCCCCGATCAGCCCCAGCATTTT

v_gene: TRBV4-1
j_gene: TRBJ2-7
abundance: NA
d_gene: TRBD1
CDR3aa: CASSQGTGRSYEQYF
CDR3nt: TGCGCCAGCAGCCAAGGGACAGGACGCTCCTACGAGCAGTACTTC

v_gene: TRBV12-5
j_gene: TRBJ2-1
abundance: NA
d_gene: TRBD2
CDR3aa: CASGLVLAGGPTYNEQFF
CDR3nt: TGTGCTAGTGGTTTAGTACTAGCGGGGGGGCCCACCTACAATGAGCAGTTCTTC

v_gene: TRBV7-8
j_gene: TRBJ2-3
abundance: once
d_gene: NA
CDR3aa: CASSLFFGVTDTQYF
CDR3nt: TGTGCCAGCAGCTTATTTTTCGGGGTCACAGATACGCAGTATTTT

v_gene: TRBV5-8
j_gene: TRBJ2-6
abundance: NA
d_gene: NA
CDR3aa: CASSPRWATGANVLTF
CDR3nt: TGTGCCAGCAGCCCCCGTTGGGCTACCGGGGCCAACGTCCTGACTTTC

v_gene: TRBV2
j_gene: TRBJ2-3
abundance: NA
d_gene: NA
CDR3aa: CASSDVEGPGDTQYF
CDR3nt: TGTGCCAGCAGTGATGTTGAGGGGCCGGGGGATACGCAGTATTTT

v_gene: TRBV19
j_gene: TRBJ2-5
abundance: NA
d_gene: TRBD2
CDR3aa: CASSPRGGWETQYF
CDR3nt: TGTGCCAGTAGTCCTCGGGGGGGCTGGGAGACCCAGTACTTC

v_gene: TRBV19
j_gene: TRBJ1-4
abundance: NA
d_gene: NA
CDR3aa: CASSTGARREKLFF
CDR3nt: TGTGCCAGTAGTACGGGGGCGCGTAGGGAAAAACTGTTTTTT

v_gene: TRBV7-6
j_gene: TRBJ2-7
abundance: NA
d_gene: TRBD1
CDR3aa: CASSLAGDRVSSYEQYF
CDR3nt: TGTGCCAGCAGCTTAGCGGGGGACAGGGTGAGCTCCTACGAGCAGTACTTC

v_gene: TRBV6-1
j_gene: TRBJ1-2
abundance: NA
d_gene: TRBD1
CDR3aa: CASSEGVQGWGYTF
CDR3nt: TGTGCCAGCAGTGAAGGTGTACAGGGGTGGGGCTACACCTTC

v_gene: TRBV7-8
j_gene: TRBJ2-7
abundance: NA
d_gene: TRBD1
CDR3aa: CASSSQTGTYEQYF
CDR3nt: TGTGCCAGCAGCTCCCAGACAGGGACCTACGAGCAGTACTTC

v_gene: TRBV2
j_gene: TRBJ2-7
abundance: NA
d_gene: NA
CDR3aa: CASSASRDTRPYEQYF
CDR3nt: TGTGCCAGCAGTGCGTCACGGGACACGCGTCCCTACGAGCAGTACTTC

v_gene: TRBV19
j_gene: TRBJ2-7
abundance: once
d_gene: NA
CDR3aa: CASSPGQSAYEQYF
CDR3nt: TGTGCCAGTAGTCCCGGACAGTCTGCCTACGAGCAGTACTTC

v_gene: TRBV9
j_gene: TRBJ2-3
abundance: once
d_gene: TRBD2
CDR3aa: CASSVAGLATDTQYF
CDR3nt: TGTGCCAGCAGCGTAGCGGGACTAGCAACAGATACGCAGTATTTT

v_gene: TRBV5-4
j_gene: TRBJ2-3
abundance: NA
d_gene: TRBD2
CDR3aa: CASSSGLAGGRQYF
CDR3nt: TGTGCCAGCAGCTCCGGACTAGCGGGGGGCCGGCAGTATTTT

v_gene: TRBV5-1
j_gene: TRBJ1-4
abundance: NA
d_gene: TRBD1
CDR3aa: CASSRQGAVTNEKLFF
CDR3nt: TGCGCCAGCAGCCGGCAGGGGGCCGTAACTAATGAAAAACTGTTTTTT

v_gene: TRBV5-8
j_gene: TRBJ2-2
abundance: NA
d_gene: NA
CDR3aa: CASSLVGLWTDPGWELFF
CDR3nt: TGTGCCAGCAGCTTGGTAGGTCTGTGGACAGACCCCGGCTGGGAGCTGTTTTTT

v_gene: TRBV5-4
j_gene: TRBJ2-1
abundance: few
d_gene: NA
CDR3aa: CASSLVATVNEQFF
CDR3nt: TGTGCCAGCAGCTTGGTCGCGACGGTCAATGAGCAGTTCTTC

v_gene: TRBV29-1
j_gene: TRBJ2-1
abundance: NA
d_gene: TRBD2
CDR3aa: CSVGGTRGDEQFF
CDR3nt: TGCAGCGTTGGGGGGACTAGGGGCGATGAGCAGTTCTTC

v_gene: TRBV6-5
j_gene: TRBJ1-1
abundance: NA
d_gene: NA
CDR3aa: CASGRDRTEAFF
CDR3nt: TGTGCCAGCGGTAGGGATAGGACTGAAGCTTTCTTT

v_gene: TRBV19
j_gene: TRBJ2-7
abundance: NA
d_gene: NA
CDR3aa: CASSMGLNSYEQYF
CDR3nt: TGTGCCAGTAGTATGGGACTGAACTCCTACGAGCAGTACTTC

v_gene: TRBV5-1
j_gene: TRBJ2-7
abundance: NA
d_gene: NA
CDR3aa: CASSIFWGGRIDEQYF
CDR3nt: TGCGCCAGCAGCATTTTCTGGGGGGGGCGCATCGACGAGCAGTACTTC